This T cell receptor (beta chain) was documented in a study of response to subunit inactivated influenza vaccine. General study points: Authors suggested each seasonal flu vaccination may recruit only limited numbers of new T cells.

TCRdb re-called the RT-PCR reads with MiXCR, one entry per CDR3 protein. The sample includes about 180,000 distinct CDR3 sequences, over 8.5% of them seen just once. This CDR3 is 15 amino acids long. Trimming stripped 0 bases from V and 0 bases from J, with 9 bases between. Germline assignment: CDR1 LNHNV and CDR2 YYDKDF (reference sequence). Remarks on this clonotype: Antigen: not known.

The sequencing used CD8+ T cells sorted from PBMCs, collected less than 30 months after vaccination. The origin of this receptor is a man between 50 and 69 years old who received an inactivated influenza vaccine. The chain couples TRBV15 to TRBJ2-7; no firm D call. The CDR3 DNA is TGTGCCACCAGCAGAGATCCCGGGTCCTCCTACGAGCAGTACTTC. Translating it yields CATSRDPGSSYEQYF.